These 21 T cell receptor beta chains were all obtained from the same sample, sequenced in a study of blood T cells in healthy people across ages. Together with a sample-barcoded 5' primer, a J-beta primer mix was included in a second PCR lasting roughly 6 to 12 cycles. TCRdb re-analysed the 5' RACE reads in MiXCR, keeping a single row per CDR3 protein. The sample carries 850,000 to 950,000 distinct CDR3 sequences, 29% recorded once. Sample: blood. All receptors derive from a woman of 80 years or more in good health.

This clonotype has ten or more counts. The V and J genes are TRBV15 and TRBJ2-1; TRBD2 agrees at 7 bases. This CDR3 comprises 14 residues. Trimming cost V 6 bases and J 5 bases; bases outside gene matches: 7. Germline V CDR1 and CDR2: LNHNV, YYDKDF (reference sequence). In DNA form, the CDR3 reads TGTGCCACCAGGGAAGCGGGGCCCGACAATGAGCAGTTCTTC. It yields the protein CATREAGPDNEQFF.

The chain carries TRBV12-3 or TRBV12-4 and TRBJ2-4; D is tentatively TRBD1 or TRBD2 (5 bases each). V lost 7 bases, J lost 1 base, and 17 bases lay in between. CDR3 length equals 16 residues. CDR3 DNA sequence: TGTGCCAGCACCTCTTCGGGGCAGGGTGCCAAAAACATTCAGTACTTC. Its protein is CASTSSGQGAKNIQYF.

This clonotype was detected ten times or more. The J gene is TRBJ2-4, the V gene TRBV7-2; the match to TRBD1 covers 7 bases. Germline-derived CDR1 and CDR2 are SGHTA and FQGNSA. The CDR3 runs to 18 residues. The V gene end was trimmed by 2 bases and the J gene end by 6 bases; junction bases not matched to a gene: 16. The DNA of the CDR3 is TGTGCCAGCAGCTTACGGTCGGGACAGCGTGCAACACCAAACATTCAGTACTTC. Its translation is CASSLRSGQRATPNIQYF.

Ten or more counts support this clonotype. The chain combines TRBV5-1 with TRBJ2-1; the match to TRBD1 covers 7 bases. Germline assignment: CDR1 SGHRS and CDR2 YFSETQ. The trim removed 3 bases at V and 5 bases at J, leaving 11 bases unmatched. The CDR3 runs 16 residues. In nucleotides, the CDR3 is TGCGCCAGCAGCTCCGACCCGGGACAGTCTCACAATGAGCAGTTCTTC. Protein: CASSSDPGQSHNEQFF.

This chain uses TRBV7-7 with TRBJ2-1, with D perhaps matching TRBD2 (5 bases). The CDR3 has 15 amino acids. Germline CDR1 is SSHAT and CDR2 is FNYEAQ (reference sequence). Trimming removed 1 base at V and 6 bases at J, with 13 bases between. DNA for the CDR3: TGTGCCAGCAGCTTAGAAGTGACGGGATCCAATGAGCAGTTCTTC. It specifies CASSLEVTGSNEQFF.

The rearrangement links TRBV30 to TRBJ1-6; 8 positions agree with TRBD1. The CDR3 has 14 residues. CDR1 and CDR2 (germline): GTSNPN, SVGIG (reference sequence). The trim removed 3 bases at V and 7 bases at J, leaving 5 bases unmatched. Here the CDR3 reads CAWSLRGRNSPLHF. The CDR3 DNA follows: TGTGCCTGGAGCCTCAGGGGGCGAAATTCACCCCTCCACTTT.

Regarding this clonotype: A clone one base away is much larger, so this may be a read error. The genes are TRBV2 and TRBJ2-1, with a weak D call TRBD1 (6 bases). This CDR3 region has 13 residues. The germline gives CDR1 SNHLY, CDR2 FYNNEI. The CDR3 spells CAGSEQGRTEQFF. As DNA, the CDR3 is TGTGCCGGCAGTGAGCAGGGGCGCACTGAGCAGTTCTTC.

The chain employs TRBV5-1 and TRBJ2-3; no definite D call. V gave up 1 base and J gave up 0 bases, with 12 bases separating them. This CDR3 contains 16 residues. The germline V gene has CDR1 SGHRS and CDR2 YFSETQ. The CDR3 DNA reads TGCGCCAGCAGCTTGCCAGTGGATCCTAGCACAGATACGCAGTATTTT. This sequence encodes CASSLPVDPSTDTQYF. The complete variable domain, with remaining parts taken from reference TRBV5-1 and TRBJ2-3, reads KAGVTQTPRYLIKTRGQQVTLSCSPISGHRSVSWYQQTPGQGLQFLFEYFSETQRNKGNFPGRFSGRQFSNSRSEMNVSTLELGDSALYLCASSLPVDPSTDTQYFGPGTRLTVL.

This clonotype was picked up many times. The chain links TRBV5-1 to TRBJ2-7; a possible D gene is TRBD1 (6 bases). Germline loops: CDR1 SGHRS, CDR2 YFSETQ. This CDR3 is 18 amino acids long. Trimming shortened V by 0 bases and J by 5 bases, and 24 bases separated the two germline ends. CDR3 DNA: TGCGCCAGCAGCTTGGTACCCTCAACAGGGCAATCCTGGCACGAGCAGTACTTC. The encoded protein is CASSLVPSTGQSWHEQYF.

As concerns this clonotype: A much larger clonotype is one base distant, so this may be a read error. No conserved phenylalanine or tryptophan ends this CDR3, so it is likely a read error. CDR3 region: CATSREAGGGEKLFV. The DNA for the CDR3 is TGTGCCACCAGCAGAGAGGCCGGGGGAGGTGAAAAACTGTTTGTT. The J gene is TRBJ1-4, the V gene TRBV15; TRBD1 is a possible D gene (5 bases). The CDR3 loop spans 15 amino acids. V lost 0 bases, J lost 7 bases, and 12 bases lay in between. Germline CDR1 is LNHNV and CDR2 is YYDKDF (reference sequence).

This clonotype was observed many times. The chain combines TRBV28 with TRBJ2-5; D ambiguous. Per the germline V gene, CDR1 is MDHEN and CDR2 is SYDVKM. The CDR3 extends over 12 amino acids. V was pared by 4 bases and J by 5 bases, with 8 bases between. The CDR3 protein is CASSSATETQYF. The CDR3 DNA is TGTGCCAGCAGTTCCGCCACGGAGACCCAGTACTTC.

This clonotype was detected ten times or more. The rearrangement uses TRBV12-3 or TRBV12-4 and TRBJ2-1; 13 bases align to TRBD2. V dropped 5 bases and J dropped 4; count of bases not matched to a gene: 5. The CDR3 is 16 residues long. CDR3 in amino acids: CASSLAGLAGYNEQFF. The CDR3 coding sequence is TGTGCCAGCAGTCTGGCGGGACTAGCGGGGTACAATGAGCAGTTCTTC.

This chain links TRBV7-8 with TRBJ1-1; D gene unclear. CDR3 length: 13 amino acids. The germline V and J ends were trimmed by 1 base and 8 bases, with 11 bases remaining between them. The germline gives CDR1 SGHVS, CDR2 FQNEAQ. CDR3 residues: CASSLGPHLEAFF. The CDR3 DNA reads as TGTGCCAGCAGCTTAGGGCCACATTTGGAAGCTTTCTTT.

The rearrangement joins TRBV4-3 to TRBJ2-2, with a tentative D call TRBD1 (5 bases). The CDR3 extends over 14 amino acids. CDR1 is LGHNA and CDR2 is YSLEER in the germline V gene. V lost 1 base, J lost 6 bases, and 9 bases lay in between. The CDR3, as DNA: TGCGCCAGCAGCCAAGGTGCAGGGTCCGGGGAGCTGTTTTTT. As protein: CASSQGAGSGELFF.

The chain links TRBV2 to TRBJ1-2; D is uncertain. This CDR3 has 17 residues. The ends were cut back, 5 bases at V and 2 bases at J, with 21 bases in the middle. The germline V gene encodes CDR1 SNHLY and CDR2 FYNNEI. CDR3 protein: CASSSRIDRNINYGYTF. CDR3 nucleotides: TGTGCCAGCAGTAGCCGAATAGATCGGAATATAAACTATGGCTACACCTTC.

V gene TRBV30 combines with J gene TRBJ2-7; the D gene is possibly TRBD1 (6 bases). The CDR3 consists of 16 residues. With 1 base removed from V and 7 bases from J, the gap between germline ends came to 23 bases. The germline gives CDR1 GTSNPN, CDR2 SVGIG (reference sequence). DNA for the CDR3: TGTGCCTGGAGTGGACGGGTATTATACAGGGTGAGGGAGCAGTACTTC. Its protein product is CAWSGRVLYRVREQYF.

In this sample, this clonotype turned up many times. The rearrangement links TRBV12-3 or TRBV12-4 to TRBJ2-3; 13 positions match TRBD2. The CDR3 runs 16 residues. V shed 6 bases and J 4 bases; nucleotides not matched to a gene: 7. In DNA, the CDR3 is TGTGCCAGCAGCTTCACTAGCGGGGGGGCATCAGATACGCAGTATTTT. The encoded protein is CASSFTSGGASDTQYF.

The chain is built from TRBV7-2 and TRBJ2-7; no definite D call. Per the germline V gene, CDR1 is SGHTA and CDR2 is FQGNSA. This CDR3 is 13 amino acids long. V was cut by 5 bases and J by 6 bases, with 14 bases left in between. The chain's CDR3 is CASSRPGRCEQYF. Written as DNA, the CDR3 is TGTGCCAGCAGCCGTCCGGGCCGCTGCGAGCAGTACTTC. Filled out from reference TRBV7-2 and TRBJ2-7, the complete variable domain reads GAGVSQSPSNKVTEKGKDVELRCDPISGHTALYWYRQSLGQGLEFLIYFQGNSAPDKSGLPSDRFSAERTGGSVSTLTIQRTQQEDSAVYLCASSRPGRCEQYFGPGTRLTVT.

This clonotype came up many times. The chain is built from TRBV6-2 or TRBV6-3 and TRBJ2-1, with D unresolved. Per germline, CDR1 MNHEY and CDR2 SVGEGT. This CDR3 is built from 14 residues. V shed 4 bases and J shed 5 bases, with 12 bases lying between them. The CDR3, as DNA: TGTGCCAGCAGTTTCCCCACCCCGCACAATGAGCAGTTCTTC. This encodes CASSFPTPHNEQFF.

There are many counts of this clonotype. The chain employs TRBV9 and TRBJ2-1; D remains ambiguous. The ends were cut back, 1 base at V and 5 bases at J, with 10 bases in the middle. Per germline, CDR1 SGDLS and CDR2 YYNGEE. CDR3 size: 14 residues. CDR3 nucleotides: TGTGCCAGCAGCGTACAAGTCCGGGACAATGAGCAGTTCTTC. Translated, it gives CASSVQVRDNEQFF.

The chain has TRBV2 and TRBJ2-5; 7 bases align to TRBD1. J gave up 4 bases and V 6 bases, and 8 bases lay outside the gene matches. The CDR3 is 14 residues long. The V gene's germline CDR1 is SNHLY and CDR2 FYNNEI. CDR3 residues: CASSGQARGETQYF. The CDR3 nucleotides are TGTGCCAGCAGCGGACAGGCCCGGGGAGAGACCCAGTACTTC.